These T cell receptor beta chains were read from a single sample in a study of Graves' ophthalmopathy and Graves' hyperthyroidism. TCRdb independently ran MiXCR on the multiplex PCR reads; one entry per CDR3 protein. The sample yields roughly 1.1 million distinct CDR3 sequences, less than 45% seen once. The sequenced sample was peripheral blood or thyroid tissue (not recorded which). All receptors derive from an adult man with Graves' hyperthyroidism. CDR3s include the opening cysteine and the closing phenylalanine or tryptophan. D genes are given only for firm matches. Rows give clone size only sometimes, using once, few, many, or a class for an expanded clone.

d_call j_call v_call clone_size cdr3_nt cdr3_aa
TRBD2 TRBJ2-2 TRBV5-1 few TGCGCCAGCAGCCCGGGACTAGAGGCAAGGGTTGGGGAGCTGTTTTTT CASSPGLEARVGELFF
NA TRBJ1-4 TRBV19 many TGTGCCAGTAGTATCTGGCAGGCTAATGAAAAACTGTTTTTT CASSIWQANEKLFF
TRBD2 TRBJ2-7 TRBV10-2 few TGCGCCAGCAGTGCCGGACTAGCGGGACAGGGTAACGAGCAGTACTTC CASSAGLAGQGNEQYF
NA TRBJ1-5 TRBV6-6 few TGTGCCAGCAGGAGGGGGGCCAACAATCAGCCCCAGCATTTT CASRRGANNQPQHF
NA TRBJ2-7 TRBV7-9 many TGTGCCAGCAGCTTAAGTCCAGGGGCGGCCTACGAGCAGTACTTC CASSLSPGAAYEQYF
NA TRBJ1-1 TRBV5-1 many TGTGCCAGCAGCTTAGGAGTTGAAGCTTTCTTT CASSLGVEAFF
NA TRBJ2-7 TRBV2 NA TGTGCCAGCGGGAAGGGCATTCTAAAGAGCGAGCAGTACTTC CASGKGILKSEQYF
TRBD1 TRBJ1-6 TRBV2 once TGTGCCAGTCGCTATGGCAGTTCCCAACCCTCGACAGGGGCACATTCACCCCTCCACTTT CASRYGSSQPSTGAHSPLHF
TRBD1 TRBJ2-7 TRBV28 NA TGTGCCAGCAGTTTACCCGGACAGGGTGTCTCCTACGAGCAGTACTTC CASSLPGQGVSYEQYF
NA TRBJ1-2 TRBV6-6 few TGTGCCAGCAGTGAAGCGACTAACTATGGCTACACCTTC CASSEATNYGYTF
NA TRBJ1-2 TRBV10-2 NA TGCGCCAGCAGTGACACAGGGACTTCTGGCTACACCTTC CASSDTGTSGYTF
TRBD1 TRBJ1-1 TRBV7-8 many TGTGCCAGCAGCTTACTTTTTACGGACAGGGAAGCTTTCTTT CASSLLFTDREAFF
NA TRBJ2-6 TRBV29-1 NA TGCAGCGTTGTCCAGGGAGTTCCTAGCTCTGGGGCCAACGTCCTGACTTTC CSVVQGVPSSGANVLTF
NA TRBJ1-5 TRBV10-3 few TGTGCCATCAGTGAGTCGGGTGCCGGCAATCAGCCCCAGCATTTT CAISESGAGNQPQHF
TRBD1 TRBJ2-3 TRBV5-1 NA TGCGCCAGCAGCTTGGTCGACAGGGCAAAAGATACGCAGTATTTT CASSLVDRAKDTQYF
NA TRBJ1-4 TRBV11-2 many TGTGCCAGCAGCGCCGGTACAGGTTTCGGCGAAAAACTGTTTTTT CASSAGTGFGEKLFF
TRBD2 TRBJ2-7 TRBV20-1 many TGCAGTGCTAGAGAGCACAGCGGGGGGGCCTACGAGCAGTACTTC CSAREHSGGAYEQYF
TRBD1 TRBJ1-2 TRBV20-1 NA TGCAGTGCAACTCCTCCGACAGGGGTCAACTATGGCTACACCTTC CSATPPTGVNYGYTF
NA TRBJ2-1 TRBV19 NA TGTGCCAGTAGTCGGGACTGGTTGAATGAGCAGTTCTTC CASSRDWLNEQFF
NA TRBJ1-5 TRBV4-2 many TGTGCCAGCAGCCAAGTGGTGGGAGCCCAGCCCCAGCATTTT CASSQVVGAQPQHF
NA TRBJ1-2 TRBV5-1 many TGCGCCAGCAGCTTGGCGGCAGTCCAGGAGGGCTATGGCTACACCTTC CASSLAAVQEGYGYTF
NA TRBJ1-1 TRBV20-1 NA TGCAGTGCTAGAGAGGGGGGGAGGACTGAAGCTTTCTTT CSAREGGRTEAFF
NA TRBJ2-7 TRBV29-1 NA TGCAGCACCCGGGACACGAGCTCCTACGAGCAGTACTTC CSTRDTSSYEQYF
NA TRBJ1-2 TRBV6-2/TRBV6-3 few TGTGCCAGCAGTTACGAGCTCCGGGGCGGCTACACCTTC CASSYELRGGYTF
NA TRBJ1-5 TRBV15 once TGTGCCACTCGAATGTTTGGACGTACGGTGGATCAGCCCCGGCATTTT CATRMFGRTVDQPRHF
NA TRBJ2-5 TRBV29-1 once TGCAGCCCGACCATGGGGGTAGGAGAGACCCAGTACTTC CSPTMGVGETQYF